This TCR beta chain was captured by sequencing in a study of beta chain features in type 1 diabetes. Study information: No patient-donor differences in age, gender, total cells or subset yield.

Sorting based on CD45RO/CCR7/CD25/CD127/CD95/CD27 separated CD4+ naive, central memory, regulatory and stem cell-like memory cells. Purities over 98% were achieved in all sorted populations. Study outcomes and limitations: Among all four CD4+ subsets, Type 1 diabetes patients had TCRB CDR3s that were moderately but significantly shorter.

For this clone: Its antigen is unidentified.

Expressed TCRB transcripts were sequenced after all isolated RNA was converted to cDNA. TCRdb's copy holds only in-frame clones and misses some; the assay was immunoSEQ multiplex PCR. The data hold under 70,000 clones, with 55% to 75% observed a single time. The sequencing input was stem cell memory CD4+ T cells from blood. The sequence was obtained from a woman aged 30 to 39 with type 1 diabetes.

This chain's CDR3 is CAWSLGGRNEQYF. CDR3 in DNA: TGTGCCTGGAGCTTGGGGGGTAGGAACGAGCAGTACTTC. V gene TRBV30 combines with J gene TRBJ2-7; D is possibly TRBD2 (6 bases). CDR1 and CDR2 from the germline V gene are GTSNPN and SVGIG (reference sequence). The germline V and J ends were trimmed by 3 bases and 5 bases, with 14 bases remaining between them. This CDR3 region has 13 residues.